Following are 27 T cell receptor beta chains from one sample sequenced in a study of identical twins. MiXCR, run by TCRdb on the 5' RACE reads, gives a single entry per CDR3 protein. The sample shows around 490,000 distinct CDR3 sequences, about a fifth of them seen only once. The same sample was also studied in work on yellow fever vaccine responses in identical twins.

Sequenced sample: CD4+ T cells sorted from blood. All receptors come from a woman between 18 and 29 years old in good health.

V and J are TRBV5-4 and TRBJ1-2; unclear D gene. V lost 0 bases to trimming and J lost 0 bases, with 9 bases between them. There are 15 residues in the CDR3. Germline CDR1 SGHNT, CDR2 YYREEE (reference sequence). The DNA for the CDR3 is TGTGCCAGCAGCTTGGAAATCACCTCTAACTATGGCTACACCTTC. Its protein is CASSLEITSNYGYTF.

CDR3 residues: CASSPPVRTSGWTQYF. The CDR3 nucleotides are TGTGCCAGCTCACCACCGGTCAGGACGTCCGGGTGGACCCAGTACTTC. V gene TRBV18 combines with J gene TRBJ2-5; D is uncertain. Between the trimmed V and J ends, which lost 0 bases and 7 bases, there was a span of 18 bases. This CDR3 spans 16 amino acids. Germline V gene lookup returns CDR1 KGHSH and CDR2 LQKENI.

The chain uses TRBV19 and TRBJ1-2; D is unclear. Trimming pared 8 bases from V and 0 bases from J, leaving 10 bases between. Germline V gene data show CDR1 as LNHDA and CDR2 as SQIVND (reference sequence). The CDR3 consists of 13 residues. The CDR3 sequence is CASETRTNYGYTF. Here the CDR3 DNA reads TGTGCCAGTGAGACAAGGACTAACTATGGCTACACCTTC.

In this sample, this clonotype turned up many times. J is TRBJ2-1 and V is TRBV5-1; TRBD1 aligns across 7 bases. Trimming cost V 2 bases and J 0 bases; bases outside gene matches: 2. The CDR3 runs to 15 residues. Germline V gives CDR1 SGHRS, CDR2 YFSETQ. The CDR3 DNA follows: TGCGCCAGCAGCTTTACAGGGGACTCCTACAATGAGCAGTTCTTC. This encodes CASSFTGDSYNEQFF.

Ten or more counts support this clonotype. The rearrangement links TRBV5-1 to TRBJ1-2, with unresolved D. V was cut by 4 bases and J by 3 bases, with 10 bases left in between. The germline V gene has CDR1 SGHRS and CDR2 YFSETQ. The length of the CDR3 is 13 residues. The DNA of the CDR3 is TGCGCCAGCAGCGTCACGTACGACTATGGCTACACCTTC. It translates to CASSVTYDYGYTF.

The chain has TRBV20-1 and TRBJ2-3; D assignment may be TRBD1 or TRBD2 (5 bases each). The germline gives CDR1 DFQATT, CDR2 SNEGSKA (reference sequence). The CDR3 runs 16 residues. Trimming removed 6 bases at V and 0 bases at J, with 19 bases between. The CDR3 nucleotides are TGCAGTGCCGGCGGCTCTCTGGGACCTAGCACAGATACGCAGTATTTT. This encodes CSAGGSLGPSTDTQYF.

The chain links TRBV12-3 or TRBV12-4 to TRBJ1-1, with 10 bases matching TRBD1. V gave up 2 bases and J gave up 5 bases; unmatched junction bases: 2. This CDR3 is 14 amino acids long. CDR3 sequence (DNA): TGTGCCAGCAGTTTATGGACAGGGGGTACTGAAGCTTTCTTT. This sequence encodes CASSLWTGGTEAFF.

V and J are TRBV15 and TRBJ2-2, with 8 bases matching TRBD1. V gave up 3 bases and J gave up 6 bases; unmatched junction bases: 6. Looked up from germline, CDR1 is LNHNV and CDR2 is YYDKDF (reference sequence). This CDR3 is built from 15 residues. In DNA form, the CDR3 reads TGTGCCACCAGCAGTTACGACAGGGGCGCCGGGGAGCTGTTTTTT. Translating gives CATSSYDRGAGELFF.

This rearrangement joins TRBV20-1 to TRBJ2-7; 8 nucleotides agree with TRBD2. Germline CDR1 reads DFQATT; CDR2 reads SNEGSKA (reference sequence). This CDR3 is 15 amino acids long. Trimming took 3 bases from V and 7 from J; bases not matched to a gene: 14. In nucleotides, the CDR3 is TGCAGTGCTAGTCCCGGGACTAGAATGCTTGGGGAGCAGTACTTC. Its protein product is CSASPGTRMLGEQYF.

This clonotype was seen only a few times. The V and J genes are TRBV14 and TRBJ1-1; D unresolved. Germline V gene sequence: CDR1 SGHDN, CDR2 FVKESK. The CDR3 length is 17 residues. V was trimmed by 2 bases and J by 1 base, leaving 17 bases between them. CDR3 nucleotide sequence: TGTGCCAGCAGCCAAAGTTGGAGGGAATCTCAGAACACTGAAGCTTTCTTT. As protein: CASSQSWRESQNTEAFF.

The chain is built from TRBV5-1 and TRBJ2-2, with 9 bases identical to TRBD2. The junction had 11 bases not matched to a gene; V was cut back by 4 bases and J by 4 bases. The CDR3 is made up of 17 amino acids. Germline loops: CDR1 SGHRS, CDR2 YFSETQ. CDR3 sequence: CASSPISGRGGTGELFF. In DNA, the CDR3 is TGCGCCAGCAGCCCGATTAGCGGGAGAGGTGGCACCGGGGAGCTGTTTTTT.

This chain uses TRBV3-1 with TRBJ2-7, with D unresolved. The germline V gene has CDR1 LGHDT and CDR2 YNNKEL (reference sequence). This CDR3 is 14 amino acids long. V lost 1 base, J lost 1 base, and 8 bases lay in between. CDR3 in amino acids: CASSQGLRSYEQYV. The CDR3 DNA follows: TGTGCCAGCAGCCAAGGCCTCCGGTCCTACGAGCAGTACGTC.

This clonotype was observed a single time. V gene TRBV11-1 combines with J gene TRBJ2-1; 11 bases map to TRBD2. This CDR3 has 15 amino acids. The V segment lost 4 bases and the J segment 7 bases; nucleotides outside the gene matches: 6. Germline CDR1 and CDR2: SGHAT and FQDESV (reference sequence). The CDR3, as DNA: TGTGCCAGCAGCTCACGTAGCGGGAGGGGTAATGAGCAGTTCTTC. Translated: CASSSRSGRGNEQFF.

This clonotype was found a few times. The CDR3 DNA follows: TGTGCCAGCAGTTACTCGGGACTAGCGGGGAATGAGCAGTTCTTC. This codes for CASSYSGLAGNEQFF. The chain combines TRBV6-5 with TRBJ2-1; 13 bases fit TRBD2. The CDR3 has 15 residues. V shed 0 bases and J 7 bases; nucleotides not matched to a gene: 0. Germline V gives CDR1 MNHEY, CDR2 SVGAGI.

This clonotype was detected many times. The chain combines TRBV5-1 with TRBJ2-5; no clear D. Per the germline V gene, CDR1 is SGHRS and CDR2 is YFSETQ. The CDR3 is 14 residues long. Trimming left V 0 bases short and J 1 base short, with 7 bases between. In nucleotides, the CDR3 is TGCGCCAGCAGCTTGGGAGGAATCCAAGAGACCCAGTACTTC. This codes for CASSLGGIQETQYF.

This clonotype was seen a handful of times. CDR3 bases: TGCAGTGCTGGCCCGGCTGGAGAGACCCAGTACTTC. This translates into CSAGPAGETQYF. V gene TRBV20-1 combines with J gene TRBJ2-5; D not resolved. V gave up 5 bases and J gave up 4 bases, with 11 bases separating them. This CDR3 is built from 12 residues. Germline assignment: CDR1 DFQATT and CDR2 SNEGSKA (reference sequence).

The V gene is TRBV20-1, the J gene TRBJ2-1; 11 bases are a match to TRBD2. Losses at the gene ends were 0 bases for V and 0 bases for J; bases not matched to a gene: 7. Germline V gives CDR1 DFQATT, CDR2 SNEGSKA (reference sequence). CDR3 size: 18 residues. CDR3 DNA sequence: TGCAGTGCTAGAGAAGGGCCTAGCGGGAGGAGCTCCTACAATGAGCAGTTCTTC. Residues: CSAREGPSGRSSYNEQFF.

This clonotype has just a few counts. The chain has TRBV2 and TRBJ1-2, with a weak D call TRBD1 (6 bases). V shed 7 bases and J shed 2 bases, with 11 bases lying between them. There are 13 residues in the CDR3. Germline-derived CDR1 and CDR2 are SNHLY and FYNNEI. In nucleotides, the CDR3 is TGTGCCAGCACTACAGGGCAAAACTATGGCTACACCTTC. Protein product: CASTTGQNYGYTF.

The V and J genes are TRBV4-2 and TRBJ2-2, with 7 bases aligning to TRBD2. Germline V gene data show CDR1 as LGHNA and CDR2 as YNFKEQ. The length of the CDR3 is 17 residues. With V trimmed by 2 bases and J by 0 bases, 6 bases remained unmatched. CDR3: CASSQYNSGSNTGELFF. The CDR3 region has the DNA TGTGCCAGCAGCCAATACAATAGCGGGTCGAACACCGGGGAGCTGTTTTTT.

This clonotype came up a few times. The rearrangement joins TRBV24-1 to TRBJ2-1; tentatively, D is TRBD2 (6 bases). CDR3 size: 14 residues. CDR1 and CDR2 (germline): KGHDR, SFDVKD. Trimming took 6 bases from V and 2 from J, leaving 10 bases between them. The CDR3 protein is CATSPGVPYNEQFF. The CDR3 nucleotides are TGTGCCACCAGTCCGGGAGTCCCCTACAATGAGCAGTTCTTC.

This chain uses TRBV5-1 with TRBJ2-3; 10 bases fit TRBD2. V was clipped by 0 bases and J by 2 bases; unmatched bases: 6. The CDR3 sequence is 17 residues long. The germline V gene has CDR1 SGHRS and CDR2 YFSETQ. The CDR3 coding sequence is TGCGCCAGCAGCTTGGCTAAACTAGCGGGAAACACAGATACGCAGTATTTT. Protein sequence: CASSLAKLAGNTDTQYF.

This clonotype was seen just once. The rearrangement uses TRBV6-1 and TRBJ2-7; the match to TRBD2 covers 10 bases. Germline CDR1 MNHNS, CDR2 SASEGT. V trimming: 6 bases; J trimming: 3 bases; junction bases outside the gene matches: 5. The CDR3 length is 14 residues. For the CDR3, the DNA is TGTGCCAGCAGCTCCCGACTAGCGGGCTACGAGCAGTACGTC. It translates to CASSSRLAGYEQYV.

The chain has TRBV20-1 and TRBJ2-7, with 8 bases aligning to TRBD2. CDR1 is DFQATT and CDR2 is SNEGSKA in the germline V gene (reference sequence). With V trimmed by 4 bases and J by 5 bases, 4 bases remained unmatched. The CDR3 has 12 amino acids. The CDR3 sequence is CSATASGHEQYF. The CDR3, as DNA: TGCAGTGCTACGGCTAGCGGGCACGAGCAGTACTTC.

The CDR3 sequence is CASSEYGFHTF. The CDR3, as DNA: TGTGCCAGCAGTGAATACGGGTTTCACACCTTC. This sequence joins TRBV6-1 and TRBJ1-2, with D hard to call. This CDR3 spans 11 amino acids. Germline V gives CDR1 MNHNS, CDR2 SASEGT. Trimming took off 2 bases at V and 12 bases at J, with 10 bases between the two ends.

The chain employs TRBV5-6 and TRBJ2-7; TRBD1 matches 7 bases. After removal of 4 bases from V and 2 bases from J, the junction contained 3 bases not matched to a gene. Germline CDR1 SGHDT, CDR2 YYEEEE. The CDR3 covers 13 residues. CDR3 nucleotide sequence: TGTGCCAGCAGCGGGACAGTTACCTACGAGCAGTACTTC. Residues: CASSGTVTYEQYF.

The chain joins TRBV12-3 or TRBV12-4 to TRBJ2-6; D gene unclear. Trimming stripped 5 bases from V and 5 bases from J, with 13 bases between. This CDR3 contains 15 residues. The CDR3 reads CASSPRSIRANVLTF. CDR3 sequence (DNA): TGTGCCAGCAGTCCTCGGTCTATAAGGGCCAACGTCCTGACTTTC.

This clonotype was recorded many times. The CDR3 here is CASSSVAGLSGELFF. CDR3 in DNA: TGCGCCAGCAGCTCTGTAGCGGGGTTGTCCGGGGAGCTGTTTTTT. The chain joins TRBV5-1 to TRBJ2-2; TRBD2 agrees at 8 bases. The CDR3 spans 15 residues. Per the germline V gene, CDR1 is SGHRS and CDR2 is YFSETQ. Trimming took 3 bases from V and 6 from J; bases not matched to a gene: 7.